This TCR beta chain was sequenced in a study of neurological immune-mediated disorders. TCRdb re-derived calls from the 5' RACE reads in MiXCR, one entry per CDR3 protein. The sample contains about 69,000 distinct CDR3 sequences, around 3.9% of which appear only once. The V segment lost 6 bases and the J segment 8 bases; nucleotides outside the gene matches: 8. CDR1 is LGHNA and CDR2 is YSLEER in the germline V gene. This CDR3 comprises 14 residues. This clonotype was counted at least ten times. This TCR was recovered from a man younger than 45 with multiple sclerosis. Sequenced material: PBMCs. The chain recombines TRBV4-3 with TRBJ2-1; 9 nucleotides agree with TRBD2. The CDR3 here is CASSMAGGVDEQFF. DNA for the CDR3: TGCGCCAGCAGTATGGCGGGGGGGGTGGATGAGCAGTTCTTC.